This T cell receptor (beta chain) was found in a study of shared clonotypes between healthy human individuals. Trimming removed 4 bases at V and 2 bases at J, with 9 bases between. This CDR3 is built from 13 residues. CDR1 is SGHVS and CDR2 is FQNEAQ in the germline V gene. Clones were sequenced by immunoSEQ multiplex PCR, and TCRdb holds only the in-frame ones, with some missing. In the table there are about 1.1 million clones, roughly 80% of which are singletons. The chain employs TRBV7-8 and TRBJ2-7; no reliable D call. The sequenced sample consisted of memory CD4+ T cells from PBMCs. Subset in this sample: CD45RA-negative fraction. This sequence was found in a man between 18 and 29 years old in good health. Some clones in this sample may be carry-over from other donors' samples. CDR3 DNA: TGTGCCAGCAGCTCCCGAGGACCCTACGAGCAGTACTTC. Residues: CASSSRGPYEQYF.